These 17 T cell receptor beta chains were all obtained from the same sample, sequenced in a study of regulatory T cells in long-lasting Graves disease. Described time point: persistent/refractory GD, antithyroid drugs over 5 years with positive TRAb. Making the TCR library involved RNA that had been extracted from PBMCs. Construction of TCR beta libraries relied on iRepertoire HTBI primers and on Arm-PCR targeting CDR3 regions. TCRdb fed the multiplex PCR reads into MiXCR, producing one record per CDR3 protein. The table lists roughly 450,000 distinct CDR3 sequences, about 22% of them singletons, with 10% to 15% in the top ten. Sample: peripheral blood mononuclear cells (PBMCs), taken when the disease was refractory, from a patient treated with antithyroid drugs. These receptors originate from a female donor with Graves disease.

As for this clonotype: Being one base from a much bigger clone, this may be a read error. The rearrangement joins TRBV5-4 to TRBJ2-7; possible D gene TRBD2, 6 bases. In germline, CDR1 is SGHNT, CDR2 YYREEE (reference sequence). Trimming took 0 bases from V and 5 from J, leaving 15 bases between them. This CDR3 comprises 15 residues. CDR3 amino acids: CASSLGLDLTHEQYF. The CDR3 DNA reads TGTGCCAGCAGCTTGGGACTAGATCTAACCCACGAGCAGTACTTC.

This chain connects TRBV4-2 to TRBJ1-1; TRBD1 aligns across 7 bases. With 2 bases clipped from V and 0 bases from J, the junction kept 3 bases outside the gene matches. Per germline, CDR1 LGHNA and CDR2 YNFKEQ. This CDR3 is 15 amino acids long. The CDR3 DNA follows: TGTGCCAGCAGCCAAAGGGGACAGCTGAACACTGAAGCTTTCTTT. Its translation is CASSQRGQLNTEAFF.

The V gene is TRBV28, the J gene TRBJ2-1, with D possibly TRBD2 on 6 matching bases. Germline V gene lookup returns CDR1 MDHEN and CDR2 SYDVKM. The CDR3 consists of 17 residues. Trimming left V 1 base short and J 6 bases short, with 19 bases between. CDR3 sequence: CASSLLRESRSTNEQFF. The CDR3 bases are TGTGCCAGCAGTTTATTACGGGAGTCTAGGTCTACCAATGAGCAGTTCTTC.

On this clonotype itself: A much larger clonotype is one base distant, so this may be a read error. This CDR3 is CASALYNEQFF. Written as DNA, the CDR3 is TGTGCCAGCGCCCTCTACAATGAGCAGTTCTTC. The chain combines TRBV6-1 with TRBJ2-1; no reliable D call. V was cut by 8 bases and J by 3 bases, with 5 bases left in between. Germline V gives CDR1 MNHNS, CDR2 SASEGT. CDR3 size: 11 residues.

The count of this clonotype is one. This chain uses TRBV28 with TRBJ2-1; D gene uncertain. CDR3 size: 10 residues. V was cut by 6 bases and J by 10 bases, with 7 bases left in between. Germline values: CDR1 MDHEN, CDR2 SYDVKM. For the CDR3, the DNA is TGTGCCAGCAGCACCGGGGAGCAGTTCTTC. The encoded protein is CASSTGEQFF.

In this sample, this clonotype turned up many times. J is TRBJ2-4 and V is TRBV2; the match to TRBD1 covers 7 bases. V shed 6 bases and J 8 bases; nucleotides not matched to a gene: 13. The CDR3 consists of 15 residues. Germline assignment: CDR1 SNHLY and CDR2 FYNNEI. The CDR3 nucleotides are TGTGCCAGCAGAGACCTTAACAGGGGCGCGGACATTCAGTACTTC. Amino acid sequence: CASRDLNRGADIQYF.

This clonotype turned up a few times. The rearrangement links TRBV3-1 to TRBJ1-2; 7 bases match TRBD1. CDR1 is LGHDT and CDR2 is YNNKEL in the germline V gene (reference sequence). J was trimmed by 8 bases and V by 0 bases; bases with no gene match: 3. The CDR3 is made up of 13 amino acids. This CDR3 reads CASSQDLGGGYTF. The DNA for the CDR3 is TGTGCCAGCAGCCAAGATCTAGGGGGCGGCTACACCTTC.

V and J are TRBV20-1 and TRBJ2-3, with TRBD2 matching 9 bases. CDR3 length: 18 amino acids. Trimming removed 1 base from V and 0 bases from J; junction bases left unmatched: 11. CDR1 and CDR2 from the germline V gene are DFQATT and SNEGSKA (reference sequence). CDR3 DNA sequence: TGCAGTGCTAGAGTCAACATACTAGCGGGCGCTAGCACAGATACGCAGTATTTT. Translation: CSARVNILAGASTDTQYF.

A few counts support this clonotype. The rearrangement uses TRBV14 and TRBJ1-2; no clear D gene. V was shortened by 0 bases and J by 6 bases, with 11 bases between the two germline ends. CDR3 length: 14 amino acids. Germline V gene lookup returns CDR1 SGHDN and CDR2 FVKESK. CDR3 loop: CASSQDPNVDGYTF. The CDR3 region has the DNA TGTGCCAGCAGCCAAGATCCAAACGTTGATGGCTACACCTTC.

The V call is TRBV19, the J call TRBJ2-5; TRBD1 might be the D (6 bases). This CDR3 spans 20 amino acids. Germline CDR1 reads LNHDA; CDR2 reads SQIVND (reference sequence). V gave up 0 bases and J gave up 5 bases, with 28 bases separating them. The CDR3 sequence: CASSIDLTTGPIGYLETQYF. CDR3 nucleotides: TGTGCCAGTAGTATAGATCTAACGACAGGCCCCATCGGATATCTGGAGACCCAGTACTTC.

The table lists this clonotype with a count of one. This may be a read error: a much more frequent sequence differs by one nucleotide. The V and J genes are TRBV6-1 and TRBJ2-5; 8 bases match TRBD2. CDR1 MNHNS and CDR2 SASEGT come from the germline V gene. The CDR3 extends over 14 amino acids. CDR3 bases: TGTGCCAGCAGTAGCGGGAGTGAAGGAGAGACCCTGTACTTC. Its translation is CASSSGSEGETLYF.

This clonotype showed up many times. The rearrangement joins TRBV2 to TRBJ2-7; D uncertain. The CDR3 has 10 residues. The germline V gene has CDR1 SNHLY and CDR2 FYNNEI. Trimming removed 8 bases from V and 7 bases from J, with 9 bases in between. In DNA form, the CDR3 reads TGTGCCAGCGGGGTTTTGGAGCAGTACTTC. This encodes CASGVLEQYF.

This chain links TRBV28 with TRBJ1-2, with 9 bases matching TRBD1. The CDR3 runs 15 residues. Looked up from germline, CDR1 is MDHEN and CDR2 is SYDVKM. The ends lost 2 bases at V and 6 bases at J; junction bases unmatched: 7. The CDR3 is CASSLPGQGSDGYTF. DNA for the CDR3: TGTGCCAGCAGTTTACCGGGACAGGGATCCGATGGCTACACCTTC.

This clonotype was picked up many times. V is TRBV28 and J is TRBJ2-7; D is unresolved. Germline CDR1 reads MDHEN; CDR2 reads SYDVKM. Trimming left V 6 bases short and J 1 base short, with 13 bases between. The CDR3 is 14 residues long. The DNA for the CDR3 is TGTGCCAGCAGCGGCGGTGCTCCTTCCTACGAGCAGTACTTC. It encodes CASSGGAPSYEQYF.

In the case of this clonotype: Possible read error: a much larger clone is one base away. The gene calls are TRBV2 and TRBJ1-1, with D unclear. This CDR3 is built from 13 residues. The germline V and J ends were trimmed by 7 bases and 4 bases, with 13 bases remaining between them. CDR1 is SNHLY, CDR2 FYNNEI, per germline. The CDR3 here is CASIRAQSTEAFF. The CDR3 DNA reads TGTGCCAGCATCCGGGCCCAGAGCACTGAAGCTTTCTTT.

Details on this clonotype: This could be a read error, since a much larger clone is one nucleotide away. The V call is TRBV28, the J call TRBJ1-4; D is uncertain. From germline, CDR1 is MDHEN and CDR2 SYDVKM. Trimming took off 6 bases at V and 10 bases at J, with 18 bases between the two ends. The CDR3 is 14 amino acids. The CDR3 sequence is CASRHRGGGGKLFF. The CDR3 region has the DNA TGTGCCAGCAGGCATCGTGGCGGTGGTGGAAAACTGTTTTTT.

The chain uses TRBV3-1 and TRBJ2-4; maybe TRBD1 (8 bases). This CDR3 has 14 amino acids. With 0 bases removed from V and 8 bases from J, the gap between germline ends came to 11 bases. Germline lookup yields CDR1 LGHDT and CDR2 YNNKEL (reference sequence). CDR3 sequence reads: CASSQDTGGDIQYF. CDR3 DNA sequence: TGTGCCAGCAGCCAAGATACAGGGGGGGACATTCAGTACTTC. Together with reference TRBV3-1 and TRBJ2-4, the CDR3 gives the full variable domain: DTAVSQTPKYLVTQMGNDKSIKCEQNLGHDTMYWYKQDSKKFLKIMFSYNNKELIINETVPNRFSPKSPDKAHLNLHINSLELGDSAVYFCASSQDTGGDIQYFGAGTRLSVL.